Listed below are T cell receptor beta chains from one sample, sequenced in a study of cytomegalovirus exposure and HLA in healthy donors. TCRdb's table, derived via immunoSEQ multiplex PCR, lists solely in-frame clones and lacks some. The sample includes 180,000 or so clones, under 9.5% of them seen just once. The sequencing input was PBMCs. All receptors come from a woman in her twenties or thirties in good health and CMV-seropositive. CDR3s include the opening cysteine and the closing phenylalanine or tryptophan. A D gene is named only where the DNA matches it firmly. The size of a clone is reported for some rows only, either as once, few or many, or as a class for expanded clones.

V gene,clone size,J gene,D gene,CDR3 protein,CDR3 DNA
TRBV5-1,few,TRBJ2-1,NA,CASSQGSYNEQFF,TGCGCCAGCAGCCAGGGATCTTACAATGAGCAGTTCTTC
TRBV13,NA,TRBJ2-5,TRBD1,CASSLVRTGGKTQYF,TGTGCCAGCAGCTTAGTCCGCACAGGGGGAAAGACCCAGTACTTC
TRBV10-3,few,TRBJ1-2,TRBD1,CAISEPTGRDYGYTF,TGTGCCATCAGTGAGCCGACAGGGAGAGACTATGGCTACACCTTC
TRBV7-6,few,TRBJ2-5,TRBD1,CASSFYRGGETQYF,TGTGCCAGCAGCTTTTACAGGGGCGGAGAGACCCAGTACTTC
TRBV15,few,TRBJ2-7,TRBD2,CATSREGEGYEQYF,TGTGCCACCAGCAGAGAAGGGGAGGGTTACGAGCAGTACTTC
TRBV7-3,NA,TRBJ2-1,TRBD2,CASSLGTSGIDEQFF,TGTGCCAGCAGCTTGGGGACTAGCGGGATCGATGAGCAGTTCTTC
TRBV30,NA,TRBJ1-6,NA,CAWSDGQSYNSPLHF,TGTGCCTGGAGCGATGGACAGTCCTATAATTCACCCCTCCACTTT
TRBV5-1,few,TRBJ2-2,NA,CASSSSTNTGELFF,TGCGCCAGCAGCTCGTCGACAAACACCGGGGAGCTGTTTTTT
TRBV27,few,TRBJ2-7,NA,CASSLGGGIPEQYF,TGTGCCAGCAGTTTGGGAGGCGGGATCCCCGAGCAGTACTTC
TRBV29-1,NA,TRBJ2-5,NA,CSVTRDHRGGTQYF,TGCAGCGTAACACGGGACCACCGGGGAGGGACCCAGTACTTC
TRBV7-8,NA,TRBJ2-7,TRBD2,CASSVVAGGAYEQYF,TGTGCCAGCAGCGTAGTAGCGGGAGGTGCGTACGAGCAGTACTTC
TRBV27,few,TRBJ2-7,NA,CASSFRQSYEQYF,TGTGCCAGCAGTTTCCGACAGTCCTACGAGCAGTACTTC
TRBV9,few,TRBJ1-2,NA,CASSPNTGLNYGYTF,TGTGCCAGCAGCCCAAACACAGGGCTTAACTATGGCTACACCTTC
TRBV7-8,NA,TRBJ1-3,NA,CASSLASGNTIYF,TGTGCCAGCAGCTTAGCGAGTGGAAACACCATATATTTT
TRBV28,NA,TRBJ1-4,TRBD1,CASSLGRDSRNEKLFF,TGTGCCAGCAGTTTAGGCCGGGACAGTAGGAATGAAAAACTGTTTTTT
TRBV5-1,few,TRBJ2-1,TRBD2,CASSSSGTAYNEQFF,TGCGCCAGCAGCTCTAGCGGGACCGCCTACAATGAGCAGTTCTTC
TRBV7-9,NA,TRBJ2-7,TRBD1,CASSLTGGLDEQYF,TGTGCCAGCAGCTTGACAGGGGGCCTCGACGAGCAGTACTTC
TRBV29-1,NA,TRBJ2-7,TRBD1,CSVRTGSIYEQYF,TGCAGCGTTAGGACAGGGTCAATCTACGAGCAGTACTTC
TRBV30,NA,TRBJ2-3,NA,CAWSVLDRGSDTQYF,TGTGCCTGGAGTGTACTGGACAGAGGATCAGATACGCAGTATTTT
TRBV6-5,NA,TRBJ1-4,NA,CASSYSPGGLGEKLFF,TGTGCCAGCAGTTACTCCCCGGGGGGCTTGGGTGAAAAACTGTTTTTT
TRBV2,NA,TRBJ2-7,TRBD2,CASRGGDYYEQYF,TGTGCCAGCAGGGGCGGGGACTACTACGAGCAGTACTTC
TRBV14,few,TRBJ2-5,TRBD2,CASRPHEGSGRGTQYF,TGTGCCAGCAGACCCCACGAGGGTAGCGGGAGGGGTACCCAGTACTTC
TRBV4-1,NA,TRBJ1-2,TRBD1,CASSRDRGLGGYTF,TGCGCCAGCAGCCGGGACAGGGGGCTTGGTGGCTACACCTTC
TRBV7-9,few,TRBJ1-2,NA,CASSPEPNYGYTF,TGTGCCAGCAGCCCAGAACCGAACTATGGCTACACCTTC
TRBV18,few,TRBJ2-1,TRBD1,CASSPNAGGQVDEQFF,TGTGCCAGCTCACCAAATGCCGGGGGACAGGTTGATGAGCAGTTCTTC
TRBV5-4,NA,TRBJ2-1,NA,CASSSSVFYNEQFF,TGTGCCAGCAGCTCTAGCGTATTCTACAATGAGCAGTTCTTC
TRBV7-9,NA,TRBJ1-5,TRBD1,CASSDGTGNQPQHF,TGTGCCAGCAGCGATGGGACAGGAAATCAGCCCCAGCATTTT
TRBV6-5,few,TRBJ2-1,TRBD2,CASSSGGPNEFF,TGTGCCAGCAGTTCGGGGGGTCCTAACGAGTTCTTC
TRBV27,few,TRBJ1-2,NA,CASRGSGEGLYYGYTF,TGTGCCAGCAGGGGCTCAGGGGAAGGGTTATACTATGGCTACACCTTC
TRBV5-1,few,TRBJ2-5,NA,CASSLAGGLQETQYF,TGCGCCAGCAGCTTGGCGGGGGGCCTCCAAGAGACCCAGTACTTC
TRBV27,NA,TRBJ2-1,NA,CASSPSASSYNEQFF,TGTGCCAGCAGCCCTAGCGCCAGCTCCTACAATGAGCAGTTCTTC
TRBV5-4,NA,TRBJ2-1,NA,CASSGGLSSYNEQFF,TGTGCCAGCAGCGGGGGACTTTCCTCCTACAATGAGCAGTTCTTC
TRBV18,few,TRBJ1-4,TRBD1,CASSPPGNRGLEKLFF,TGTGCCAGCTCACCTCCCGGGAACAGGGGGCTTGAAAAACTGTTTTTT
TRBV11-2,NA,TRBJ2-7,NA,CASRKQANSYEQYF,TGTGCCAGCAGGAAACAGGCGAACTCCTACGAGCAGTACTTC
TRBV13,few,TRBJ2-1,TRBD2,CASSFIRGDEQFF,TGTGCCAGCAGCTTTATCCGGGGGGATGAGCAGTTCTTC
TRBV6-1,NA,TRBJ1-2,TRBD1,CASTGWRTGAYGYTF,TGTGCCAGCACCGGCTGGAGGACAGGAGCCTATGGCTACACCTTC
TRBV19,NA,TRBJ2-1,TRBD2,CASSRLAGVYNEQFF,TGTGCCAGTAGTAGACTAGCCGGAGTTTACAATGAGCAGTTCTTC
TRBV14,NA,TRBJ2-2,TRBD2,CASSRLLLAGGTGELFF,TGTGCCAGCAGCCGCCTCCTACTAGCGGGAGGGACCGGGGAGCTGTTTTTT
TRBV5-8,few,TRBJ2-7,NA,CASTPLGQALYEQYF,TGTGCCAGCACACCTTTGGGGCAGGCCCTCTACGAGCAGTACTTC
TRBV6-5,NA,TRBJ1-1,TRBD1,CATHRGKAFF,TGTGCCACGCACAGGGGTAAGGCTTTCTTT
TRBV10-2,few,TRBJ2-7,TRBD2,CASGLAASYEQYF,TGCGCCAGCGGACTAGCGGCTTCCTACGAGCAGTACTTC
TRBV13,few,TRBJ2-3,NA,CASSLEPSADPNTDTQYF,TGTGCCAGCAGCTTAGAACCTAGCGCCGACCCTAACACAGATACGCAGTATTTT
TRBV5-8,NA,TRBJ2-1,TRBD1,CASSLAAGGYNEQFF,TGTGCCAGCAGCTTGGCGGCAGGGGGTTACAATGAGCAGTTCTTC
TRBV30,few,TRBJ2-1,TRBD2,CAWSRVAGVQFF,TGTGCCTGGAGTCGGGTTGCGGGAGTGCAGTTCTTC
TRBV2,few,TRBJ2-3,TRBD2,CASSPGLAGSGPGDTQYF,TGTGCCAGCAGCCCGGGACTAGCGGGATCCGGCCCGGGAGATACGCAGTATTTT
TRBV18,few,TRBJ1-1,NA,CASSPTHRGGDTEAFF,TGTGCCAGCTCACCCACACATCGGGGGGGGGACACTGAAGCTTTCTTT
TRBV5-1,NA,TRBJ2-5,NA,CASREPQETQYF,TGCGCCAGTCGCGAACCCCAAGAGACCCAGTACTTC
TRBV27,NA,TRBJ2-1,TRBD1,CASSSDRGHYVYNEQFF,TGTGCCAGCAGTTCGGACAGGGGGCATTACGTATACAATGAGCAGTTCTTC
TRBV11-2,NA,TRBJ1-1,NA,CASSATPNRGAFF,TGTGCCAGCAGCGCCACACCAAACCGCGGGGCTTTCTTT
TRBV5-5,few,TRBJ2-5,TRBD2,CASSWGRDRETQYF,TGTGCCTCTTCCTGGGGGAGGGATAGGGAGACCCAGTACTTC
TRBV6-5,few,TRBJ1-5,NA,CASSYAAYQPQHF,TGTGCCAGCAGTTATGCGGCATATCAGCCCCAGCATTTT